These 13 T cell receptor beta chains share one sample of origin, sequenced in a study of type 1 and type 2 diabetes patients. Amplification started from genomic DNA. Amplification of the beta chain CDR3 used 30 forward and 13 reverse multiplex primers. One entry per CDR3 protein results from TCRdb running MiXCR on the multiplex PCR reads. The sample records approximately 260,000 distinct CDR3 sequences, approximately 45% being singletons. The specimen sequenced was peripheral blood mononuclear cells (PBMCs). The source of these receptors is a man between 18 and 35 years old with type 2 diabetes.

This clonotype was seen only a few times. The chain links TRBV24-1 to TRBJ2-1; TRBD2 might be the D (6 bases). Germline V lookup: CDR1 KGHDR, CDR2 SFDVKD. The CDR3 has 15 residues. Trimming left V 5 bases short and J 2 bases short, with 12 bases between. For the CDR3, the DNA is TGTGCCACCAGTGTTGACGGGGGTACCTACAATGAGCAGTTCTTC. Amino acids: CATSVDGGTYNEQFF.

This chain uses TRBV6-5 with TRBJ1-6; possibly TRBD1 for D (6 bases). The CDR3 runs 15 residues. Germline CDR1 and CDR2: MNHEY and SVGAGI. Trimming pared 8 bases from V and 5 bases from J, leaving 16 bases between. The CDR3 region is CASLVQGRHNSPLHF. CDR3 DNA sequence: TGTGCCAGCCTCGTTCAGGGGAGGCATAATTCACCCCTCCACTTT.

The CDR3 is CASSGTAGGTDTQYF. The CDR3 bases are TGCGCCAGCAGCGGGACGGCGGGTGGGACAGATACGCAGTATTTT. This sequence joins TRBV10-2 and TRBJ2-3; D assignment may be TRBD1 or TRBD2 (5 bases each). The CDR3 contains 15 residues. CDR1 is WSHSY, CDR2 SAAADI, per germline. V gave up 6 bases and J gave up 3 bases, with 16 bases separating them.

This clonotype was found a few times. The chain joins TRBV6-5 to TRBJ1-6; 7 nucleotides match TRBD1. Germline CDR1 and CDR2: MNHEY and SVGAGI. The CDR3 extends over 15 amino acids. The J segment lost 6 bases and the V segment lost 6 bases, leaving 8 bases of the junction unmatched. The CDR3 spells CASRPPTGFNSPLHF. CDR3 nucleotide sequence: TGTGCCAGCAGACCGCCGACAGGGTTTAATTCACCCCTCCACTTT.

This clonotype has at least ten counts. This chain joins TRBV2 and TRBJ2-7; D gene ambiguous. The V gene's germline CDR1 is SNHLY and CDR2 FYNNEI. The CDR3 length is 14 residues. V gave up 5 bases and J gave up 3 bases, with 14 bases separating them. The CDR3 bases are TGTGCCAGCAGTATCCCGAAAGCCCTCTACGAGCAGTACTTC. This sequence encodes CASSIPKALYEQYF.

This clonotype was picked up a small number of times. The CDR3 DNA follows: TGTGCCAGCAGTTACGAAGGTGACACTGAAGCTTTCTTT. It codes for CASSYEGDTEAFF. V usage is TRBV6-5 and J usage is TRBJ1-1; D not resolved. The V gene's germline CDR1 is MNHEY and CDR2 SVGAGI. This CDR3 region has 13 residues. V was cut by 2 bases and J by 3 bases, with 7 bases left in between.

The DNA for the CDR3 is TGTGCCAGCAGCCCCACCTTTATAGAGACCCAGTACTTC. Its protein product is CASSPTFIETQYF. V and J are TRBV11-3 and TRBJ2-5; D uncertain. Trimming took off 5 bases at V and 4 bases at J, with 11 bases between the two ends. This CDR3 region has 13 residues. Per the germline V gene, CDR1 is SGHNT and CDR2 is YENEEA.

The chain carries TRBV7-7 and TRBJ2-5; tentatively, D is TRBD2 (5 bases). The end of the DNA is better explained by TRBJ2-1, so the J call may be wrong. CDR1 is SSHAT and CDR2 is FNYEAQ in the germline V gene (reference sequence). This CDR3 has 13 amino acids. DNA for the CDR3: TGTGCCAGCAGCTTAGCCGGGAACAATGAGCAGTTCTTC. Its protein product is CASSLAGNNEQFF.

Points on this clonotype: The conserved final phenylalanine or tryptophan is absent from the CDR3, which likely points to a read error. V usage is TRBV19 and J usage is TRBJ2-7, with D tentatively TRBD1 (6 bases). The CDR3 runs 16 residues. V was trimmed by 3 bases and J by 1 base, leaving 16 bases between them. Germline V gene sequence: CDR1 LNHDA, CDR2 SQIVND (reference sequence). This CDR3 reads CASSIRLGQWSYEQYS. The CDR3 DNA reads as TGTGCCAGTAGTATTAGGTTAGGACAGTGGTCCTACGAGCAGTACTCC.

The rearrangement uses TRBV29-1 and TRBJ1-2; D is uncertain. The V gene's germline CDR1 is SQVTM and CDR2 ANQGSEA. The CDR3 is 13 amino acids. Trimming left V 2 bases short and J 0 bases short, with 7 bases between. The CDR3 coding sequence is TGCAGCGTTGAACCACCTTCTAACTATGGCTACACCTTC. As protein: CSVEPPSNYGYTF.

The CDR3 loop reads CATSRGTGDQYF. Written as DNA, the CDR3 is TGTGCCACCAGCAGGGGGACAGGGGACCAGTACTTC. J is TRBJ2-5 and V is TRBV15; 10 bases agree with TRBD1. CDR3 size: 12 residues. Germline V gives CDR1 LNHNV, CDR2 YYDKDF (reference sequence). Trimming cost V 3 bases and J 10 bases; bases outside gene matches: 2.

The genes are TRBV7-2 and TRBJ1-1, with a tentative D call TRBD1 (6 bases). Germline CDR1 is SGHTA and CDR2 is FQGNSA. V gave up 5 bases and J gave up 8 bases, with 15 bases separating them. This CDR3 contains 13 residues. The CDR3 region is CASSLIQGREAFF. In DNA, the CDR3 is TGTGCCAGCAGCCTTATACAGGGTAGGGAAGCTTTCTTT.

The chain is built from TRBV2 and TRBJ1-2; 7 nucleotides align to TRBD1. Unmatched junction bases numbered 6, after V lost 4 bases and J lost 4 bases. The CDR3 is 14 residues long. The V gene's germline CDR1 is SNHLY and CDR2 FYNNEI. CDR3 loop: CASSATGELYGYTF. CDR3 DNA: TGTGCCAGCAGTGCAACAGGGGAGCTCTATGGCTACACCTTC.